Listed below are T cell receptor beta chains from one sample, sequenced in a study of T-cell reconstitution after alpha-beta-depleted transplantation in children. TCRdb itself ran the PCR reads through MiXCR, one entry per CDR3 protein. The profile shows 200,000 to 250,000 distinct CDR3 sequences, under 9.5% of them singletons. Sequenced here: PBMCs from the stem cell graft donor, sampled from the stem cell graft. Receptors were obtained from a human donor who donated a stem cell graft to a child with acute lymphoblastic leukemia. CDR3s include the opening cysteine and the closing phenylalanine or tryptophan. A D gene is named only where the DNA matches it firmly. Not all rows give a size; the values are once, few, many and, for expanded clones, a class.

TRBV27	TRBJ2-7	TRBD1	.	CASSWDRVGSEQYF	TGTGCCAGCAGCTGGGACAGGGTGGGGAGCGAGCAGTACTTC
TRBV6-2/TRBV6-3	TRBJ2-7	.	many	CASSLGPSYEQYF	TGTGCCAGCAGCCTGGGACCCTCCTACGAGCAGTACTTC
TRBV6-6	TRBJ2-2	TRBD1	many	CASSTGGTTGELFF	TGTGCCAGTTCGACAGGGGGAACGACCGGGGAGCTGTTTTTT
TRBV6-5	TRBJ1-4	.	.	CASSLSPPGATNEKLFF	TGTGCCAGCAGTTTGAGCCCCCCGGGGGCAACTAATGAAAAACTGTTTTTT
TRBV27	TRBJ2-3	TRBD2	few	CASTGTSQLDTQYF	TGTGCCAGCACCGGGACTAGCCAACTCGATACGCAGTATTTT
TRBV5-1	TRBJ1-5	.	many	CASSIEGNSNQPQHF	TGCGCCAGCAGCATAGAGGGGAATAGCAATCAGCCCCAGCATTTT
TRBV4-1	TRBJ2-7	TRBD1	many	CASSQDLGTGYYEQYF	TGCGCCAGCAGCCAAGATTTGGGGACAGGGTACTACGAGCAGTACTTC
TRBV10-3	TRBJ2-5	.	many	CATMGRQETQYF	TGTGCCACTATGGGACGCCAAGAGACCCAGTACTTC
TRBV20-1	TRBJ2-7	.	many	CSARRDGSYEQYF	TGCAGTGCGCGCCGGGACGGATCCTACGAGCAGTACTTC
TRBV12-3/TRBV12-4	TRBJ2-7	TRBD2	few	CASSFTRGLYEQYF	TGTGCCAGCAGTTTTACTAGGGGACTATACGAGCAGTACTTC
TRBV6-1	TRBJ1-5	.	.	CASSEFFSNQPQHF	TGTGCCAGCAGTGAATTTTTTAGCAATCAGCCCCAGCATTTT
TRBV29-1	TRBJ1-1	.	few	CSVEGTPRMNTEAFF	TGCAGCGTTGAAGGGACGCCCAGAATGAACACTGAAGCTTTCTTT
TRBV20-1	TRBJ2-2	TRBD2	many	CSAREEAGGNTGELFF	TGCAGTGCTAGAGAGGAAGCGGGGGGGAACACCGGGGAGCTGTTTTTT
TRBV15	TRBJ1-1	.	.	CATSGWGVTNTEAFF	TGTGCCACCAGCGGGTGGGGAGTGACGAACACTGAAGCTTTCTTT
TRBV30	TRBJ1-3	.	.	CAWSGGTGNTIYF	TGTGCCTGGAGTGGGGGAACTGGAAACACCATATATTTT
TRBV6-1	TRBJ1-4	.	many	CASVDGGRPNEKLFF	TGTGCCAGCGTGGATGGGGGACGGCCTAATGAAAAACTGTTTTTT
TRBV12-3/TRBV12-4	TRBJ2-5	.	many	CASTTGVVQETQYF	TGTGCCAGCACCACGGGGGTGGTACAAGAGACCCAGTACTTC
TRBV11-2	TRBJ2-1	TRBD2	many	CATRGGLHNEQFF	TGTGCCACCCGGGGGGGCCTGCACAATGAGCAGTTCTTC
TRBV7-8	TRBJ1-1	.	many	CASSHGGGGTEAFF	TGTGCCAGCAGCCACGGCGGGGGAGGGACTGAAGCTTTCTTT
TRBV29-1	TRBJ1-2	.	many	CSVGGGPNYGYTF	TGCAGCGTTGGAGGAGGGCCTAACTATGGCTACACCTTC
TRBV6-1	TRBJ2-7	.	few	CASSVGPGNGEQYF	TGTGCCAGCAGTGTTGGGCCCGGGAACGGCGAGCAGTACTTC
TRBV6-5	TRBJ2-7	.	many	CASSYSGRGIYEQYF	TGTGCCAGCAGTTACTCGGGACGGGGGATCTACGAGCAGTACTTC
TRBV11-2	TRBJ2-7	.	few	CASSKDYYEQYF	TGTGCCAGCAGCAAGGACTACTACGAGCAGTACTTC
TRBV12-3/TRBV12-4	TRBJ2-3	.	.	CASSLFMGSGTQYF	TGTGCCAGCAGTTTATTCATGGGGTCAGGTACGCAGTATTTT
TRBV7-6	TRBJ2-7	.	many	CASSPGEVVYEQYF	TGTGCCAGCAGTCCCGGGGAAGTCGTCTACGAGCAGTACTTC
TRBV3-1	TRBJ2-3	.	.	CASTGPDTQYF	TGTGCCAGCACCGGCCCAGATACGCAGTATTTT
TRBV5-6	TRBJ1-5	.	many	CASSLGPGENQPQHF	TGTGCCAGCAGCTTGGGGCCAGGGGAAAATCAGCCCCAGCATTTT
TRBV25-1	TRBJ1-2	TRBD1	few	CASIGTGDGYTF	TGTGCCAGCATAGGGACAGGGGATGGCTACACCTTC
TRBV18	TRBJ2-5	.	many	CASSPLITTQETQYF	TGTGCCAGCTCACCACTCATAACAACCCAAGAGACCCAGTACTTC
TRBV13	TRBJ2-7	.	many	CASSFLDRGYEQYF	TGTGCCAGCAGCTTCCTCGACAGAGGCTACGAGCAGTACTTC
TRBV5-1	TRBJ2-3	.	.	CASSSTDSVTDTQYF	TGCGCCAGCAGCTCTACCGATTCCGTCACAGATACGCAGTATTTT
TRBV7-8	TRBJ1-1	.	few	CASSRWNTEAFF	TGTGCCAGCAGCCGATGGAACACTGAAGCTTTCTTT
TRBV12-3/TRBV12-4	TRBJ2-3	.	.	CASSWIRREDTQYF	TGTGCCAGCAGTTGGATACGACGAGAAGATACGCAGTATTTT
TRBV5-1	TRBJ2-1	TRBD1	.	CASSPAQTGLHEQFF	TGCGCCAGCAGCCCCGCCCAGACAGGGCTGCATGAGCAGTTCTTC
TRBV6-5	TRBJ1-1	.	.	CASTLWTEAFF	TGTGCCAGCACCCTGTGGACTGAAGCTTTCTTT
TRBV6-5	TRBJ2-3	.	many	CASTTTSTDTQYF	TGTGCCAGCACCACGACGAGCACAGATACGCAGTATTTT
TRBV4-1	TRBJ2-2	.	few	CASDWTDNTGELFF	TGCGCCAGCGACTGGACAGACAACACCGGGGAGCTGTTTTTT
TRBV20-1	TRBJ2-3	.	.	CSAVPPEGVKAEMQYF	TGCAGTGCCGTCCCCCCAGAGGGGGTCAAGGCAGAGATGCAGTATTTT
TRBV5-1	TRBJ2-3	TRBD1	many	CASSFRGQGAVDTQYF	TGCGCCAGCAGCTTTCGGGGACAGGGGGCGGTAGATACGCAGTATTTT
TRBV20-1	TRBJ1-2	TRBD1	many	CSARTYTGAYGYTF	TGCAGTGCTAGAACCTATACAGGGGCCTATGGCTACACCTTC
TRBV5-1	TRBJ2-7	.	few	CASSLEQGKAYEQYF	TGCGCCAGCAGCTTGGAACAGGGAAAGGCCTACGAGCAGTACTTC
TRBV5-1	TRBJ1-5	.	few	CASSLARQGATIVYSSSNQPQHF	TGCGCCAGCAGCTTGGCCAGGCAGGGAGCGACTATAGTCTATTCGTCTAGCAATCAGCCCCAGCATTTT
TRBV20-1	TRBJ2-5	.	medium-sized	CSASETGVTQYF	TGCAGTGCTTCTGAGACTGGGGTGACCCAGTACTTC
TRBV5-1	TRBJ1-2	.	few	CASSLYLATGPIYGYTF	TGCGCCAGCAGCTTGTATCTTGCGACAGGACCAATCTATGGCTACACCTTC
TRBV3-1	TRBJ2-7	.	few	CASSQEGTGRYEQYF	TGTGCCAGCAGCCAAGAGGGTACAGGTCGCTACGAGCAGTACTTC
TRBV30	TRBJ2-6	.	.	CAWRPDRSSGANVLTF	TGTGCCTGGAGACCTGACAGGAGCTCTGGGGCCAACGTCCTGACTTTC
TRBV3-1	TRBJ1-2	.	many	CASSLKSSLAGYTF	TGTGCCAGCAGCCTGAAGAGTAGTCTGGCTGGCTACACCTTC
TRBV7-9	TRBJ2-7	.	few	CASSPQGPAYEQYF	TGTGCCAGCAGCCCCCAGGGCCCTGCCTACGAGCAGTACTTC
TRBV3-1	TRBJ2-1	TRBD2	many	CASSQETGGLNEQFF	TGTGCCAGCAGCCAAGAGACGGGGGGGCTTAATGAGCAGTTCTTC
TRBV12-3/TRBV12-4	TRBJ2-1	.	.	CASSLVLQVSSYNEQFF	TGTGCCAGCAGTTTAGTTCTCCAGGTGAGCTCCTACAATGAGCAGTTCTTC
TRBV20-1	TRBJ1-2	.	few	CSAAGDTLNYGYTF	TGCAGTGCAGCAGGGGACACCTTGAACTATGGCTACACCTTC